The rows below give T cell receptor beta chains drawn from one sample of a study of cytomegalovirus exposure and HLA in healthy donors. Clones were read by immunoSEQ multiplex PCR, and TCRdb kept only the in-frame ones, dropping some. The data contain over 150,000 clones, approximately 67% of them singletons. Sample: PBMCs. The receptor set was obtained from a woman in her late teens or twenties in good health and CMV-seropositive. CDR3s include the opening cysteine and the closing phenylalanine or tryptophan. Fields, in order: CDR3 DNA, CDR3 protein, J gene, V gene, D gene, clone size. A D gene is named only where the DNA matches it firmly. For some rows the clone size is stated as once, few or many, or as a class when expanded; others skip it.

CDR3nt: TGTGCCAGCAGACAGGGGTTATCGGAGACCCAGTACTTC
CDR3aa: CASRQGLSETQYF
j_gene: TRBJ2-5
v_gene: TRBV28
d_gene: TRBD1
abundance: NA

CDR3nt: TGTGCCAGCAGTTTATCAGCAGGGGGGACAGGGGAGGATGAGCTGTTTTTT
CDR3aa: CASSLSAGGTGEDELFF
j_gene: TRBJ2-2
v_gene: TRBV27
d_gene: TRBD1
abundance: NA

CDR3nt: TGTGCCTGGAGTGTACTTAGTTTCAGGACTTACTCTGGGGCCAACGTCCTGACTTTC
CDR3aa: CAWSVLSFRTYSGANVLTF
j_gene: TRBJ2-6
v_gene: TRBV30
d_gene: NA
abundance: NA

CDR3nt: TGTGCCAGCAGTGGGAGGACGGATTCCCTTCGGGGCTACACCTTC
CDR3aa: CASSGRTDSLRGYTF
j_gene: TRBJ1-2
v_gene: TRBV2
d_gene: NA
abundance: NA

CDR3nt: TGTGCCAGCAGCTTGGACAGTGGGGATGAGCAGTTCTTC
CDR3aa: CASSLDSGDEQFF
j_gene: TRBJ2-1
v_gene: TRBV11-3
d_gene: NA
abundance: NA

CDR3nt: TGTGCCAGCAGACCAGCGGGGGGAACCTACAATGAGCAGTTCTTC
CDR3aa: CASRPAGGTYNEQFF
j_gene: TRBJ2-1
v_gene: TRBV7-2
d_gene: TRBD2
abundance: NA

CDR3nt: TGTGCTAGTGGTTTGTGGGGGCCTGGAAACACCATATATTTT
CDR3aa: CASGLWGPGNTIYF
j_gene: TRBJ1-3
v_gene: TRBV12-5
d_gene: NA
abundance: few

CDR3nt: TGTGCCAGCAGCTTCTCAGGGAACGGGGAGCTGTTTTTT
CDR3aa: CASSFSGNGELFF
j_gene: TRBJ2-2
v_gene: TRBV11-3
d_gene: NA
abundance: NA

CDR3nt: TGCGCCAGCAGCCAAGGGACAGGGATGGACGAGCAGTACTTC
CDR3aa: CASSQGTGMDEQYF
j_gene: TRBJ2-7
v_gene: TRBV4-3
d_gene: TRBD1
abundance: NA

CDR3nt: TGTGCCAGCTCACAGGTCCCGGGCTATGGCTACACCTTC
CDR3aa: CASSQVPGYGYTF
j_gene: TRBJ1-2
v_gene: TRBV9
d_gene: NA
abundance: NA

CDR3nt: TGCGCCAGCAGTGAGTCCCGGACTAGCGGATTGGGGCAGTTCTTC
CDR3aa: CASSESRTSGLGQFF
j_gene: TRBJ2-1
v_gene: TRBV10-2
d_gene: TRBD2
abundance: NA

CDR3nt: TGTGCCAGCAGCTTGGACCCCGTGAACGGGTTGGGCTATGGCTACACCTTC
CDR3aa: CASSLDPVNGLGYGYTF
j_gene: TRBJ1-2
v_gene: TRBV5-6
d_gene: NA
abundance: NA

CDR3nt: TGTGCCAGTAGTATTTGGGGGACAGGGGAAGACGAGCAGTACTTC
CDR3aa: CASSIWGTGEDEQYF
j_gene: TRBJ2-7
v_gene: TRBV19
d_gene: TRBD1
abundance: NA

CDR3nt: TGTGCCAGCAGGTGGCGGGCTAGCGGGAGTGGGACTAATGAAAAACTGTTTTTT
CDR3aa: CASRWRASGSGTNEKLFF
j_gene: TRBJ1-4
v_gene: TRBV27
d_gene: NA
abundance: NA

CDR3nt: TGCGCCAGCAGCCCCACGGCGGGGACAGGGCTTTACGAGCAGTACTTC
CDR3aa: CASSPTAGTGLYEQYF
j_gene: TRBJ2-7
v_gene: TRBV4-3
d_gene: TRBD1
abundance: NA

CDR3nt: TGCGCCAGCAGCCAAAGCGACGGCTACCTCTATGGCTACACCTTC
CDR3aa: CASSQSDGYLYGYTF
j_gene: TRBJ1-2
v_gene: TRBV4-3
d_gene: NA
abundance: NA

CDR3nt: TGTGCCAGCAGCCGAGGGGGCGCGGGTCAGCCCCAGCATTTT
CDR3aa: CASSRGGAGQPQHF
j_gene: TRBJ1-5
v_gene: TRBV6-5
d_gene: TRBD1
abundance: NA

CDR3nt: TGTGCCACGGCGGGGACGGGACTAGCTTATGATGAGCAGTTCTTC
CDR3aa: CATAGTGLAYDEQFF
j_gene: TRBJ2-1
v_gene: TRBV27
d_gene: TRBD2
abundance: once

CDR3nt: TGTGCCAGCAGCTTAGTAGCCTGGAATGAGCAGTTCTTC
CDR3aa: CASSLVAWNEQFF
j_gene: TRBJ2-1
v_gene: TRBV7-9
d_gene: NA
abundance: NA

CDR3nt: TGTGCCAGTAGTCCCGTGGGGCTTTACGAGCAGTACTTC
CDR3aa: CASSPVGLYEQYF
j_gene: TRBJ2-7
v_gene: TRBV19
d_gene: NA
abundance: NA

CDR3nt: TGTGCCAGCAGTTTAACCCCCCCCGTGTCCGGGGGGGCCCCAGATACGCAGTATTTT
CDR3aa: CASSLTPPVSGGAPDTQYF
j_gene: TRBJ2-3
v_gene: TRBV7-6
d_gene: TRBD2
abundance: NA

CDR3nt: TGTGCCAGCAGTTCACTCGCAGGGGGCGTAATCCAGAAACTGTTTTTT
CDR3aa: CASSSLAGGVIQKLFF
j_gene: TRBJ1-4
v_gene: TRBV27
d_gene: TRBD1
abundance: NA

CDR3nt: TGCGCCAGCAGCTTGGCCCGGGGGACTGCAACTAATGAAAAACTGTTTTTT
CDR3aa: CASSLARGTATNEKLFF
j_gene: TRBJ1-4
v_gene: TRBV5-1
d_gene: NA
abundance: NA

CDR3nt: TGTGCCAGCACCACAGCTTCCCATGACAGGGGCAATCACTACGAGCAGTACTTC
CDR3aa: CASTTASHDRGNHYEQYF
j_gene: TRBJ2-7
v_gene: TRBV7-9
d_gene: TRBD1
abundance: NA

CDR3nt: TGTGCCAGCAGGGCCGGGACTAGCGGGACCCCCGGCACATCGAACACCGGGGAGCTGTTTTTT
CDR3aa: CASRAGTSGTPGTSNTGELFF
j_gene: TRBJ2-2
v_gene: TRBV2
d_gene: TRBD2
abundance: few

CDR3nt: TGCGCCAGCAGCTTGGAGGGGGACGTTCACAATGAGCAGTTCTTC
CDR3aa: CASSLEGDVHNEQFF
j_gene: TRBJ2-1
v_gene: TRBV5-1
d_gene: NA
abundance: once

CDR3nt: TGTGCCACCAGCAGTCTCGGGCAGGGTACCTATGGCTACACCTTC
CDR3aa: CATSSLGQGTYGYTF
j_gene: TRBJ1-2
v_gene: TRBV15
d_gene: NA
abundance: NA

CDR3nt: TGTGCCAGCAGTAATAACTACGACACCGGGGAGCTGTTTTTT
CDR3aa: CASSNNYDTGELFF
j_gene: TRBJ2-2
v_gene: TRBV6-4
d_gene: NA
abundance: NA

CDR3nt: TGTGCCAGCAGTGGGCTTAGCAATGAGCAGTTCTTC
CDR3aa: CASSGLSNEQFF
j_gene: TRBJ2-1
v_gene: TRBV6-5
d_gene: NA
abundance: NA

CDR3nt: TGTGCCAGCAGCTTCTATAGTGCGAGCTCCTACGAGCAGTACTTC
CDR3aa: CASSFYSASSYEQYF
j_gene: TRBJ2-7
v_gene: TRBV11-2
d_gene: NA
abundance: NA

CDR3nt: TGTGCCAGCCAACCCAATAGCGTCACCTACGAGCAGTACTTC
CDR3aa: CASQPNSVTYEQYF
j_gene: TRBJ2-7
v_gene: TRBV6-5
d_gene: NA
abundance: once

CDR3nt: TGTGCCAGCAGCTTAGGAGCTGTTAGCAATCAGCCCCAGCATTTT
CDR3aa: CASSLGAVSNQPQHF
j_gene: TRBJ1-5
v_gene: TRBV7-9
d_gene: NA
abundance: NA

CDR3nt: TGTGCCTGGAGTGTTGGACTCCTGACCCCCTCTGAGCAGTTCTTC
CDR3aa: CAWSVGLLTPSEQFF
j_gene: TRBJ2-1
v_gene: TRBV30
d_gene: NA
abundance: NA

CDR3nt: TGTGCCATCAGTGAGGCTAACAGGGAGGGGAACACTGAAGCTTTCTTT
CDR3aa: CAISEANREGNTEAFF
j_gene: TRBJ1-1
v_gene: TRBV10-3
d_gene: NA
abundance: NA

CDR3nt: TGCAGCGTAAGGGGGATAGACTATGGCTACACCTTC
CDR3aa: CSVRGIDYGYTF
j_gene: TRBJ1-2
v_gene: TRBV29-1
d_gene: NA
abundance: few

CDR3nt: TGTGCCAGCAGCGTCGGGACAGGGGTCGGCTACGAGCAGTACTTC
CDR3aa: CASSVGTGVGYEQYF
j_gene: TRBJ2-7
v_gene: TRBV9
d_gene: TRBD1
abundance: NA

CDR3nt: TGTGCCTGGATTCAGGGCTATGGCTACACCTTC
CDR3aa: CAWIQGYGYTF
j_gene: TRBJ1-2
v_gene: TRBV30
d_gene: NA
abundance: NA

CDR3nt: TGTGCCAGCAGTGAATCAGGGGCTGGAAACACCATATATTTT
CDR3aa: CASSESGAGNTIYF
j_gene: TRBJ1-3
v_gene: TRBV25-1
d_gene: NA
abundance: once

CDR3nt: TGTGCCAGCAGCTTAGCGGGAGTTCAAAATGAGCAGTTCTTC
CDR3aa: CASSLAGVQNEQFF
j_gene: TRBJ2-1
v_gene: TRBV7-9
d_gene: NA
abundance: NA

CDR3nt: TGTGCCAGCAGCGAGGGGGTCTCCTACAATGAGCAGTTCTTC
CDR3aa: CASSEGVSYNEQFF
j_gene: TRBJ2-1
v_gene: TRBV5-4
d_gene: NA
abundance: NA

CDR3nt: TGTGCCACCAGCTTCGCCTCTAGCGGGGGGCACAATGAGCAGTTCTTC
CDR3aa: CATSFASSGGHNEQFF
j_gene: TRBJ2-1
v_gene: TRBV15
d_gene: TRBD2
abundance: NA

CDR3nt: TGTGCCACCAGTGGGACAGGGGGCCGATTTGAAAAACTGTTTTTT
CDR3aa: CATSGTGGRFEKLFF
j_gene: TRBJ1-4
v_gene: TRBV25-1
d_gene: TRBD1
abundance: NA

CDR3nt: TGTGCCACAAAGGACAGGGGGCTTTCCTACGAGCAGTACTTC
CDR3aa: CATKDRGLSYEQYF
j_gene: TRBJ2-7
v_gene: TRBV19
d_gene: TRBD1
abundance: NA

CDR3nt: TGTGCCAGCAGCTTAATTTCCGGGGGGACAGATACGCAGTATTTT
CDR3aa: CASSLISGGTDTQYF
j_gene: TRBJ2-3
v_gene: TRBV7-3
d_gene: TRBD2
abundance: few

CDR3nt: TGTGCCAGCAGCTTCGGCGGGGGGGCGGGCACAGATACGCAGTATTTT
CDR3aa: CASSFGGGAGTDTQYF
j_gene: TRBJ2-3
v_gene: TRBV7-2
d_gene: TRBD2
abundance: NA

CDR3nt: TGCGCCAGCAGACGGACTAGCGGGGGGCCGAGTCAAGAGACCCAGTACTTC
CDR3aa: CASRRTSGGPSQETQYF
j_gene: TRBJ2-5
v_gene: TRBV4-1
d_gene: TRBD2
abundance: NA

CDR3nt: TGTGCCAGCAGTGAACTCCTGGGGATGGGGGGCACTGAAGCTTTCTTT
CDR3aa: CASSELLGMGGTEAFF
j_gene: TRBJ1-1
v_gene: TRBV6-1
d_gene: NA
abundance: NA

CDR3nt: TGTGCCTGGAGGGCTCCGAACACCGGGGAGCTGTTTTTT
CDR3aa: CAWRAPNTGELFF
j_gene: TRBJ2-2
v_gene: TRBV30
d_gene: NA
abundance: NA

CDR3nt: TGTGCCAGCAGCTTAGTGCAGGGGGTGAACACTGAAGCTTTCTTT
CDR3aa: CASSLVQGVNTEAFF
j_gene: TRBJ1-1
v_gene: TRBV7-2
d_gene: TRBD1
abundance: NA

CDR3nt: TGTGCCAGCAGGGGACAGGGACAGCATGGCTACACCTTC
CDR3aa: CASRGQGQHGYTF
j_gene: TRBJ1-2
v_gene: TRBV6-1
d_gene: TRBD1
abundance: NA

CDR3nt: TGTGCCAGCAGCTTCGGACAGAACACTGAAGCTTTCTTT
CDR3aa: CASSFGQNTEAFF
j_gene: TRBJ1-1
v_gene: TRBV5-6
d_gene: NA
abundance: NA

CDR3nt: TGTGCCAGCAGTGAGGGATCGGGGGTTGAGTCTGGGCCCCAGCATTTT
CDR3aa: CASSEGSGVESGPQHF
j_gene: TRBJ1-5
v_gene: TRBV6-1
d_gene: NA
abundance: NA

CDR3nt: TGCGCCAGCAGCTCTCTTGCTAGGACTGAAGCTTTCTTT
CDR3aa: CASSSLARTEAFF
j_gene: TRBJ1-1
v_gene: TRBV5-1
d_gene: NA
abundance: NA

CDR3nt: TGCGCCAGCAGCCAATCCGCGCCAGCGGACCTAACCTACAATGAGCAGTTCTTC
CDR3aa: CASSQSAPADLTYNEQFF
j_gene: TRBJ2-1
v_gene: TRBV4-1
d_gene: NA
abundance: NA